This passage covers 29 T cell receptor beta chains from one sample sequenced in a study of T-cell reconstitution after alpha-beta-depleted transplantation in children. Construction of the TCRbeta library involved unique molecular identifiers. TCRdb independently ran MiXCR on the PCR reads; one entry per CDR3 protein. The sample holds about 500,000 distinct CDR3 sequences, 32% seen once. Here the sequenced sample was PBMCs from the stem cell graft donor, taken from the stem cell graft. The receptors originated from a human donor who donated a stem cell graft to a child with aplastic anemia.

The V gene is TRBV6-5, the J gene TRBJ2-1; possibly TRBD2 for D (6 bases). This CDR3 has 15 residues. In germline, CDR1 is MNHEY, CDR2 SVGAGI. Trimming shortened V by 0 bases and J by 8 bases, and 14 bases separated the two germline ends. CDR3 DNA sequence: TGTGCCAGCAGTTACTCGGGGGGTAAAGCCGATGAGCAGTTCTTC. Residues: CASSYSGGKADEQFF.

V usage is TRBV5-1 and J usage is TRBJ2-1, with D possibly being TRBD2 (6 bases). The CDR3 is 12 residues long. Germline lookup yields CDR1 SGHRS and CDR2 YFSETQ. Trimming removed 3 bases from V and 10 bases from J, with 11 bases in between. In nucleotides, the CDR3 is TGCGCCAGCAGCTGGGACTCTTGGGAGCAGTTCTTC. It encodes CASSWDSWEQFF.

This clonotype showed up just a few times. This chain connects TRBV20-1 to TRBJ2-1, with 7 bases fitting TRBD1. The CDR3 contains 14 residues. Germline values: CDR1 DFQATT, CDR2 SNEGSKA (reference sequence). V gave up 3 bases and J gave up 8 bases; unmatched junction bases: 10. The CDR3 DNA sequence: TGCAGTGCTAGGGGCAGCGTAGGGGGCCATGAGCAGTTCTTC. Translated, it gives CSARGSVGGHEQFF.

The gene calls are TRBV20-1 and TRBJ2-5; possibly TRBD2 for D (5 bases). Per the germline V gene, CDR1 is DFQATT and CDR2 is SNEGSKA (reference sequence). Trimming cost V 7 bases and J 2 bases, with 8 bases left between them. The CDR3 has 11 residues. DNA of the CDR3: TGCAGTGGAGGGCAGCAAGAGACCCAGTACTTC. Translated, it gives CSGGQQETQYF.

V is TRBV28 and J is TRBJ2-1; 8 nucleotides align to TRBD2. J lost 7 bases, V lost 3 bases, and 8 bases had no gene match. This CDR3 is built from 15 residues. CDR1 MDHEN and CDR2 SYDVKM come from the germline V gene. The CDR3 spells CASSFSGRLGNEQFF. The DNA for the CDR3 is TGTGCCAGCAGTTTCAGCGGGAGATTAGGGAATGAGCAGTTCTTC.

The rearrangement links TRBV9 to TRBJ2-1; tentative D call: TRBD2 (5 bases). CDR1 and CDR2 from the germline V gene are SGDLS and YYNGEE. The CDR3 totals 14 residues. Trimming left V 0 bases short and J 8 bases short, with 12 bases between. The CDR3, as DNA: TGTGCCAGCAGCGTAGTTCCGGGATCGGATGAGCAGTTCTTC. This sequence encodes CASSVVPGSDEQFF.

The sample holds a few counts of this clonotype. The chain recombines TRBV18 with TRBJ2-7, with 7 bases aligning to TRBD1. The trim removed 6 bases at V and 4 bases at J, leaving 6 bases unmatched. This CDR3 has 13 residues. Looked up from germline, CDR1 is KGHSH and CDR2 is LQKENI. In DNA form, the CDR3 reads TGTGCCAGCTCCCGGACAGGACGGTACGAGCAGTACTTC. Amino acid sequence: CASSRTGRYEQYF.

This clonotype has just a few counts. Here the CDR3 DNA reads TGTGCCACCAGTGATTGGCAGGGACAGGGCGCCGGGGAGCTGTTTTTT. Translating gives CATSDWQGQGAGELFF. This rearrangement joins TRBV24-1 to TRBJ2-2; 9 bases map to TRBD1. V was clipped by 2 bases and J by 6 bases; unmatched bases: 6. The CDR3 contains 16 residues. Per the germline V gene, CDR1 is KGHDR and CDR2 is SFDVKD.

The chain carries TRBV7-3 and TRBJ2-5; D uncertain. Germline CDR1 and CDR2: SGHTA and FQGTGA. V lost 2 bases to trimming and J lost 5 bases, with 9 bases between them. The CDR3 is 13 residues long. DNA of the CDR3: TGTGCCAGCAGCTTACGTGGAATGGAGACCCAGTACTTC. It encodes CASSLRGMETQYF.

The gene calls are TRBV29-1 and TRBJ2-5, with D unresolved. The CDR3 consists of 11 residues. Deletions cut 4 bases from V and 5 bases from J, with 8 bases between. CDR1 and CDR2 (germline): SQVTM, ANQGSEA. The CDR3 is CSVVIGETQYF. The CDR3 region has the DNA TGCAGCGTTGTGATTGGCGAGACCCAGTACTTC.

V and J are TRBV7-8 and TRBJ1-4; D is ambiguous. The CDR3 spans 18 residues. With 5 bases removed from V and 0 bases from J, the gap between germline ends came to 19 bases. Germline values: CDR1 SGHVS, CDR2 FQNEAQ. The CDR3 coding sequence is TGTGCCAGCAGCCCCCTCAGAGAAGCCCTCGCAACTAATGAAAAACTGTTTTTT. This gives the protein CASSPLREALATNEKLFF. Supplemented by reference TRBV7-8 and TRBJ1-4, the full variable domain reads GAGVSQSPRYKVAKRGQDVALRCDPISGHVSLFWYQQALGQGPEFLTYFQNEAQLDKSGLPSDRFFAERPEGSVSTLKIQRTQQEDSAVYLCASSPLREALATNEKLFFGSGTQLSVL.

Only a few counts were recorded for this clonotype. This rearrangement joins TRBV12-3 or TRBV12-4 to TRBJ2-2; a weak D match, TRBD1 (6 bases). The CDR3 is 13 amino acids. Trimming stripped 5 bases from V and 7 bases from J, with 11 bases between. CDR3 loop: CASSPQGFGELFF. The CDR3 DNA reads TGTGCCAGCAGTCCACAGGGATTCGGGGAGCTGTTTTTT.

J is TRBJ2-1 and V is TRBV30; possible D gene TRBD1, 5 bases. V dropped 2 bases and J dropped 7 bases, with 15 bases sitting between them. Germline V gives CDR1 GTSNPN, CDR2 SVGIG (reference sequence). CDR3 length: 14 residues. The CDR3, as DNA: TGTGCCTGGAGTAGGGGCGTAGGGGCGAATGAGCAGTTCTTC. Translation gives CAWSRGVGANEQFF.

V and J are TRBV19 and TRBJ1-2, with no clear D. The CDR3 sequence is 14 residues long. Germline CDR1 reads LNHDA; CDR2 reads SQIVND (reference sequence). The V and J ends lost 5 bases and 0 bases respectively, with 10 bases between them. DNA of the CDR3: TGTGCCAGTAGTCGCGCAGGTGCTAACTATGGCTACACCTTC. Translated, it gives CASSRAGANYGYTF.

The chain carries TRBV5-4 and TRBJ2-5, with D uncertain. Per the germline V gene, CDR1 is SGHNT and CDR2 is YYREEE (reference sequence). Trimming stripped 4 bases from V and 2 bases from J, with 15 bases between. CDR3 length: 15 amino acids. CDR3 DNA sequence: TGTGCCAGCAGCCGTCCGGGCAGCATGCAAGAGACCCAGTACTTC. The encoded protein is CASSRPGSMQETQYF.

J is TRBJ2-4 and V is TRBV28; 7 bases align to TRBD2. Germline V CDR1 and CDR2: MDHEN, SYDVKM. The J segment lost 1 base and the V segment lost 5 bases, leaving 8 bases of the junction unmatched. The CDR3 is made up of 16 amino acids. DNA of the CDR3: TGTGCCAGCAGTGTCCTCAGGGAGGGTGCCAAAAACATTCAGTACTTC. Protein: CASSVLREGAKNIQYF.

The chain has TRBV25-1 and TRBJ1-2; 7 bases align to TRBD1. CDR3 size: 14 residues. Germline CDR1 MGHDK, CDR2 SYGVNS. V was clipped by 3 bases and J by 4 bases; unmatched bases: 5. The CDR3 is CASSDLDRLYGYTF. The CDR3, as DNA: TGTGCCAGCAGTGACCTGGACAGGCTCTATGGCTACACCTTC.

The V gene is TRBV5-5, the J gene TRBJ2-1; 10 bases are a match to TRBD1. Germline lookup yields CDR1 SGHKS and CDR2 YYEKEE (reference sequence). V gave up 0 bases and J gave up 6 bases; unmatched junction bases: 3. The CDR3 is 15 residues long. The CDR3 DNA follows: TGTGCCAGCAGCTTGGTGGGGACAGGGGTCAATGAGCAGTTCTTC. This encodes CASSLVGTGVNEQFF.

The V gene is TRBV18, the J gene TRBJ2-1; 7 nucleotides match TRBD2. With V trimmed by 4 bases and J by 5 bases, 17 bases remained unmatched. The length of the CDR3 is 18 residues. The V gene's germline CDR1 is KGHSH and CDR2 LQKENI. The CDR3: CASSRSAGEHQKNNEQFF. The CDR3 DNA follows: TGTGCCAGCTCACGGTCGGCGGGAGAACACCAGAAGAACAATGAGCAGTTCTTC.

The chain uses TRBV2 and TRBJ2-2; D is perhaps TRBD2 (6 bases). The length of the CDR3 is 17 residues. V was pared by 3 bases and J by 4 bases, with 18 bases between. Germline lookup yields CDR1 SNHLY and CDR2 FYNNEI. The CDR3 loop reads CASSERRGFESTGELFF. Here the CDR3 DNA reads TGTGCCAGCAGTGAGAGACGGGGGTTTGAGAGCACCGGGGAGCTGTTTTTT.

The V gene is TRBV5-1, the J gene TRBJ2-7; 10 nucleotides match TRBD2. The germline V gene has CDR1 SGHRS and CDR2 YFSETQ. The CDR3 consists of 15 residues. The CDR3, as DNA: TGCGGCAGCAGCTTGGAACTAGCGGGGAAATACGAGCAGTACGTC. Amino acid sequence: CGSSLELAGKYEQYV.

Comments on this clonotype: Relative to the germline gene, one junction end is altered; a read error may explain this. The chain is built from TRBV14 and TRBJ2-1, with D perhaps TRBD2 (6 bases). The CDR3 spans 15 residues. From germline, CDR1 is SGHDN and CDR2 FVKESK. CDR3 sequence reads: CASTQGGTAYNEQFF. In nucleotides, the CDR3 is TGTGCCAGCACCCAAGGAGGGACTGCGTACAATGAGCAGTTCTTC.

The genes are TRBV5-1 and TRBJ2-7; D gene ambiguous. Germline CDR1 SGHRS, CDR2 YFSETQ. The length of the CDR3 is 15 residues. With 4 bases removed from V and 0 bases from J, the gap between germline ends came to 14 bases. The CDR3 bases are TGCGCCAGCAGCCCTGGTGGAGTTACCTCCTACGAGCAGTACTTC. It specifies CASSPGGVTSYEQYF.

This clonotype was found a few times. This chain links TRBV4-1 with TRBJ2-3; TRBD2 matches 13 bases. This CDR3 is built from 16 residues. The V and J ends lost 5 bases and 1 base, in that order; junction bases with no gene match: 3. Germline V gives CDR1 MGHRA, CDR2 YSYEKL. For the CDR3, the DNA is TGCGCCAGCAGCATCGGACTAGCGGGAGGCACAGATACGCAGTATTTT. This encodes CASSIGLAGGTDTQYF.

This sequence joins TRBV3-1 and TRBJ2-1; D remains ambiguous. Trimming took 3 bases from V and 9 from J, leaving 18 bases between them. The germline CDR1 and CDR2 sequences are LGHDT and YNNKEL (reference sequence). The CDR3 consists of 15 residues. CDR3 sequence: CASSHSPGGPFEQFF. Here the CDR3 DNA reads TGTGCCAGCAGCCACTCACCGGGCGGACCTTTTGAGCAGTTCTTC.

The chain employs TRBV29-1 and TRBJ2-1; 10 nucleotides line up with TRBD2. The CDR3 has 15 residues. Trimming cost V 3 bases and J 0 bases; bases outside gene matches: 2. CDR1 and CDR2 (germline): SQVTM, ANQGSEA. CDR3 region: CSVDPSGSSYNEQFF. CDR3 nucleotides: TGCAGCGTTGATCCTAGCGGGAGCTCCTACAATGAGCAGTTCTTC.

V gene TRBV6-5 combines with J gene TRBJ2-1, with D perhaps assigned TRBD1 or TRBD2 (7 bases each). The germline V and J ends were trimmed by 5 bases and 7 bases, with 12 bases remaining between them. In germline, CDR1 is MNHEY, CDR2 SVGAGI. CDR3 size: 13 residues. CDR3 in DNA: TGTGCCAGCAGTAACCAGGGGGGGAATGAGCAGTTCTTC. Translating it yields CASSNQGGNEQFF.

The J gene is TRBJ1-2, the V gene TRBV7-9; no reliable D call. The CDR3 spans 14 residues. The V gene lost 5 bases and the J gene lost 4 bases, with 14 bases spanning the gap. Germline CDR1 is SEHNR and CDR2 is FQNEAQ (reference sequence). The CDR3 loop reads CASSRPQLSYGYTF. The CDR3 DNA sequence: TGTGCCAGCAGCAGGCCCCAGTTGTCCTATGGCTACACCTTC.

J is TRBJ2-1 and V is TRBV4-2; D is perhaps TRBD1 (6 bases). Germline V CDR1 and CDR2: LGHNA, YNFKEQ. Deletions cut 4 bases from V and 4 bases from J, with 11 bases between. The CDR3 loop spans 14 amino acids. CDR3 DNA: TGTGCCAGCAGCCCAACCGGACAGTACAATGAGCAGTTCTTC. It is translated as CASSPTGQYNEQFF.